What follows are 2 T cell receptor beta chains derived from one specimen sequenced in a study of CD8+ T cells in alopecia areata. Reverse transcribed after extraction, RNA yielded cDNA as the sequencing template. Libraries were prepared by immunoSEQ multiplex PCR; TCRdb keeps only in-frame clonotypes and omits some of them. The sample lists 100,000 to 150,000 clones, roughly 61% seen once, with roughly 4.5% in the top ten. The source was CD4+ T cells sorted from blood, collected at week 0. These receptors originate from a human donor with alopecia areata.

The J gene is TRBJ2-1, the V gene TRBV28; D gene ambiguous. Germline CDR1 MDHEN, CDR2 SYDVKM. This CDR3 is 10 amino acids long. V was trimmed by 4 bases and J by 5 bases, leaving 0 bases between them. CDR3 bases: TGTGCCAGCAGTTACAATGAGCAGTTCTTC. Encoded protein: CASSYNEQFF.

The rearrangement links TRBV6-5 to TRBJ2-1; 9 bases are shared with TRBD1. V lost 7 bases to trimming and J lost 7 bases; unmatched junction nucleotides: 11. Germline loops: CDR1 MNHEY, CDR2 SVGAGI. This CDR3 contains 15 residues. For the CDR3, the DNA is TGTGCCAGCATTTTATCACAGGGGGCTCGGAATGAGCAGTTCTTC. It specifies CASILSQGARNEQFF.